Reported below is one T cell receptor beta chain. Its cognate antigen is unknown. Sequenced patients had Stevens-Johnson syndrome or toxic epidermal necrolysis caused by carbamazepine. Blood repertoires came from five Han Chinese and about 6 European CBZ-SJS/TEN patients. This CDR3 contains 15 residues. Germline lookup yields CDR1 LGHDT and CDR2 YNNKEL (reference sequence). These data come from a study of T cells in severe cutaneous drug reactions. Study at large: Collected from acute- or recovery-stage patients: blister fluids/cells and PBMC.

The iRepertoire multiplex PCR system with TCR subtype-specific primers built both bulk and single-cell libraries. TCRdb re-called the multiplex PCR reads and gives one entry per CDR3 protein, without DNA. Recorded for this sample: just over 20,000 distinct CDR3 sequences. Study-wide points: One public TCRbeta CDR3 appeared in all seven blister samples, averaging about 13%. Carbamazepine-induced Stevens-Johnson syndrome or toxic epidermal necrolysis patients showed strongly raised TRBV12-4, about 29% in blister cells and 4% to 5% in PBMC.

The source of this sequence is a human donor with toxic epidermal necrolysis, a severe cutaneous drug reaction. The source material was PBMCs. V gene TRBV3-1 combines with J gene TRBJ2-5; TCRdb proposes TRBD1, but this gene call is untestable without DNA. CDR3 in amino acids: CASSPPRGVVETQYF.